This TCR beta chain came from a study of T cells after yellow fever vaccination. Notes on the study in general: A small share of clonotypes appeared in both CD4 and CD8 compartments. Re-detected after boosting: most primary clones, 96% of CD4 and about 85% of CD8.

The CDR3 totals 13 residues. CDR1 is SGDLS, CDR2 YYNGEE, per germline. V was shortened by 2 bases and J by 7 bases, with 9 bases between the two germline ends. In regard to this clonotype: The antigen remains undetermined.

A 5'RACE template-switching step, the method used to make TCR cDNA, added a universal primer site and UMIs. TCRdb recomputed calls from the 5' RACE reads with MiXCR, one row per CDR3 protein. The sample has hundreds of thousands of distinct CDR3 sequences, 9% to 15% seen once. This specimen consisted of PBMCs, obtained on the day of the yellow fever booster vaccination. This receptor was obtained from a man aged 25 to 40 who received the YFV17D yellow fever vaccine. The V and J genes are TRBV9 and TRBJ2-2; no reliable D call. The CDR3 sequence: CASSVLGLGELFF. Here the CDR3 DNA reads TGTGCCAGCAGCGTCCTAGGCCTCGGGGAGCTGTTTTTT.